A single sample is the source of the 7 T cell receptor beta chains below, sequenced in a study of cytomegalovirus exposure and HLA in healthy donors. With 60 Vbeta and 13 Jbeta primers, the PCR was carried out. This table comes from immunoSEQ multiplex PCR, and its TCRdb copy is limited to in-frame clones, with some not included. Here the sample spans over 100,000 clones, around 70% being singletons. Sequenced input: PBMCs. The receptors shown here come from a man under 40 in good health and CMV-seropositive.

The chain has TRBV5-4 and TRBJ1-3; D ambiguous. The length of the CDR3 is 14 residues. V lost 1 base to trimming and J lost 2 bases, with 7 bases between them. The germline CDR1 and CDR2 sequences are SGHNT and YYREEE (reference sequence). CDR3 in DNA: TGTGCCAGCAGCTTGTTTTCAGCTGGAAACACCATATATTTT. Amino acid sequence: CASSLFSAGNTIYF. Together with reference TRBV5-4 and TRBJ1-3, the CDR3 gives the full variable domain: ETGVTQSPTHLIKTRGQQVTLRCSSQSGHNTVSWYQQALGQGPQFIFQYYREEENGRGNFPPRFSGLQFPNYSSELNVNALELDDSALYLCASSLFSAGNTIYFGEGSWLTVV.

The chain couples TRBV11-1 to TRBJ2-1; the match to TRBD2 covers 10 bases. The CDR3 has 15 residues. Per germline, CDR1 SGHAT and CDR2 FQDESV (reference sequence). Germline trimming cut 4 bases from V and 5 bases from J; bases unmatched to any gene: 5. CDR3 nucleotides: TGTGCCAGCAGCTCTAGCGGGAGAACCCACAATGAGCAGTTCTTC. Translation gives CASSSSGRTHNEQFF.

The rearrangement links TRBV25-1 to TRBJ1-1, with D perhaps matching TRBD1 (5 bases). Germline loops: CDR1 MGHDK, CDR2 SYGVNS. V shed 4 bases and J shed 11 bases, with 14 bases lying between them. The CDR3 spans 12 residues. CDR3 sequence reads: CASSGWGDGAFF. The CDR3, as DNA: TGTGCCAGCAGTGGGTGGGGGGATGGGGCTTTCTTT.

The J gene is TRBJ2-3, the V gene TRBV5-6; 11 bases are shared with TRBD1. The CDR3 length is 16 residues. The trim removed 2 bases at V and 2 bases at J, leaving 4 bases unmatched. CDR1 and CDR2 from the germline V gene are SGHDT and YYEEEE. The DNA of the CDR3 is TGTGCCAGCAGCTTAGAGGGACAGGGGGTCACAGATACGCAGTATTTT. It is translated as CASSLEGQGVTDTQYF.

The chain is built from TRBV9 and TRBJ2-1; D possibly corresponds to TRBD2 (5 bases). CDR3 length equals 18 residues. Germline lookup yields CDR1 SGDLS and CDR2 YYNGEE. The V end was cut by 0 bases, the J end by 2 bases, with 18 bases between. Written as DNA, the CDR3 is TGTGCCAGCAGCGTAGGGGGTGGAGGCCAGCATGCCTACAATGAGCAGTTCTTC. Its protein is CASSVGGGGQHAYNEQFF.

The chain carries TRBV5-5 and TRBJ1-2; possible D gene TRBD1, 5 bases. Germline CDR1 and CDR2: SGHKS and YYEKEE (reference sequence). V shed 2 bases and J shed 0 bases, with 11 bases lying between them. CDR3 size: 15 residues. The DNA of the CDR3 is TGTGCCAGCAGCTTTGGCGGGGCTACTAACTATGGCTACACCTTC. Its protein product is CASSFGGATNYGYTF.

V usage is TRBV4-3 and J usage is TRBJ1-2, with 8 bases that match TRBD1. Germline V lookup: CDR1 LGHNA, CDR2 YSLEER. Unmatched junction bases numbered 5, after V lost 1 base and J lost 10 bases. The CDR3 runs to 13 residues. The CDR3 DNA reads TGCGCCAGCAGCCAAGTGACAGGGGAGGACTACACCTTC. Translating gives CASSQVTGEDYTF.